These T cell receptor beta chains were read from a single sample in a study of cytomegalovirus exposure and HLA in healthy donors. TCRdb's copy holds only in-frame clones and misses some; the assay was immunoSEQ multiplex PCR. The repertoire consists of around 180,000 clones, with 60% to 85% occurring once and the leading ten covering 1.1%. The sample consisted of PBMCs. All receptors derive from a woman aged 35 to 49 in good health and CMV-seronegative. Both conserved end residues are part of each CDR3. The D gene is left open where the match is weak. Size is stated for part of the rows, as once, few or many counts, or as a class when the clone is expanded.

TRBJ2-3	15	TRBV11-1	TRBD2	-	TGTGCCAGCAGCCCAGGGGCTAGCGGGTCAGATACGCAGTATTTT	CASSPGASGSDTQYF
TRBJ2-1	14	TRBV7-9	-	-	TGTGCCAGCAGCTTAGTAGCGGCGAAGAATGAGCAGTTCTTC	CASSLVAAKNEQFF
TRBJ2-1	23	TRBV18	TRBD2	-	TGTGCCAGCTCACCAGGATCCGGGACTAGCGGGAGGGCTTGGACAAAGTCCTACAATGAGCAGTTCTTC	CASSPGSGTSGRAWTKSYNEQFF
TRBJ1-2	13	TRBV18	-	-	TGTGCCAGCTCACCTCTGGACAGCTATGGCTACACCTTC	CASSPLDSYGYTF
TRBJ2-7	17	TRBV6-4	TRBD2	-	TGTGCCAGCAGTGACCCCCCCCCGGGAGGGGGGATATCCGAGCAGTACTTC	CASSDPPPGGGISEQYF
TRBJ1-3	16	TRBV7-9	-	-	TGTTCCAGCAGCTATAACTTTAGCCGGGCTGGAAACACCATATATTTT	CSSSYNFSRAGNTIYF
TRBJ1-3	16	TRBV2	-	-	TGTGCCAGCAGCGCAGGGAAGGGGCTCTCTGGAAACACCATATATTTT	CASSAGKGLSGNTIYF
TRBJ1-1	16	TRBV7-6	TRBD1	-	TGTGCCAGCAGCTTAAGCAGGGGGGAGCTGAACACTGAAGCTTTCTTT	CASSLSRGELNTEAFF
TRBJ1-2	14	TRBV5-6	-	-	TGTGCCAGCAGCAGGGAGGTATCTAACTATGGCTACACCTTC	CASSREVSNYGYTF
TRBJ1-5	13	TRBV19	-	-	TGTGCCAGTAGTGGTCAGATTTATCAGCCCCAGCATTTT	CASSGQIYQPQHF
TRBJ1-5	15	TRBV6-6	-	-	TGTGCCAGCAGCTCGGGACTCGTAAACAATCAGCCCCAGCATTTT	CASSSGLVNNQPQHF
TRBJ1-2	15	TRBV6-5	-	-	TGTGCCAGCAAAGGAGGAGGACCCTACTTACATGGCTACACCTTC	CASKGGGPYLHGYTF
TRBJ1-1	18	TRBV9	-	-	TGTGCCAGCAGCGTAGGGATTGGCCACAACCCGGGGAGCACTGAAGCTTTCTTT	CASSVGIGHNPGSTEAFF
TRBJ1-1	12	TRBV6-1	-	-	TGTGCCAGCAGTGCTTGGAACACTGAAGCTTTCTTT	CASSAWNTEAFF
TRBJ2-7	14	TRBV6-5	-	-	TGTGCCAGCAGACGAGCCCACAGCTCGTACGAGCAGTACTTC	CASRRAHSSYEQYF
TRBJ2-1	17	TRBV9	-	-	TGTGCCAGCAGCGTAACCCCTGGCCCCGCCCAATACAATGAGCAGTTCTTC	CASSVTPGPAQYNEQFF
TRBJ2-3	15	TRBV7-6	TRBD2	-	TGTGCCAGCAGCTTACAACTAGCGGGATCTGATACGCAGTATTTT	CASSLQLAGSDTQYF
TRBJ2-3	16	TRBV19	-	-	TGTGCCAGTAGTTCGGGGCTAACGGGAGTGGCAGATACGCAGTATTTT	CASSSGLTGVADTQYF
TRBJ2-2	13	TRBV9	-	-	TGTGCCAGCAGCCGTAGCTTCACCGGGGAGCTGTTTTTT	CASSRSFTGELFF
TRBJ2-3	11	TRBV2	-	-	TGTGCCAGCACTCAGACAGATACGCAGTATTTT	CASTQTDTQYF
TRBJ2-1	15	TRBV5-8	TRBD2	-	TGTGCCAGCCCTAAGCGGCTAGCGGGTGGCAATGAGCAGTTCTTC	CASPKRLAGGNEQFF
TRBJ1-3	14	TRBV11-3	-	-	TGTGCCAGCAGCTTAAGCCGATCTGGAAACACCATATATTTT	CASSLSRSGNTIYF
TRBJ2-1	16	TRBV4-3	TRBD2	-	TGCGCCAGCAGCCAAGCGGCTAGCGGGATGGATGGCCCTGAGTTCTTC	CASSQAASGMDGPEFF
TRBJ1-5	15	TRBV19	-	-	TGTGCCAGTAGTAAAAAAGGGGGTCCGGGGCAGCCCCAGCATTTT	CASSKKGGPGQPQHF
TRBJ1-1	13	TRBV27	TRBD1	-	TGTGCCAGCAGTTTAAAGGGGGCCTCTGAAGCTTTCTTT	CASSLKGASEAFF
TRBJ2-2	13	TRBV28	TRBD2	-	TGTGCCAGCAGTTTGTTGCGGGAGGGGGAGCTGTTTTTT	CASSLLREGELFF
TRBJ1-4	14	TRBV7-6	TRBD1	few	TGTGCCAGCAGCCGCGAAGGGACAGGTGAAAAACTGTTTTTT	CASSREGTGEKLFF
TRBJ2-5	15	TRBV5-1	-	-	TGCGCCAGCACCCGGTGGTACAGGGTCCAAGAGACCCAGTACTTC	CASTRWYRVQETQYF
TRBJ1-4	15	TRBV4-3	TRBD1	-	TGCGCCAGCAGCCAACGGACAGGGGGCAGTGAAAAACTGTTTTTT	CASSQRTGGSEKLFF
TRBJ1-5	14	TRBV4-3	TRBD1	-	TGCGCCAGCAGCCACGGACAGGGCGATCAGCCCCAGCATTTT	CASSHGQGDQPQHF
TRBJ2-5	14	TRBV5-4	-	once	TGTGCCAGCAGCTTGGGTCTCCCCCAAGAGACCCAGTACTTC	CASSLGLPQETQYF
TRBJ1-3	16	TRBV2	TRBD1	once	TGTGCCAGCCAAAAGGGACAGGGGATCTCTGGAAACACCATATATTTT	CASQKGQGISGNTIYF
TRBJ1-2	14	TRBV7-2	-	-	TGTGCCAGCAGCTTAGGCAGGATTAGCTATGGCTACACCTTC	CASSLGRISYGYTF
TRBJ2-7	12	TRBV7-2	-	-	TGTGCCAGCAGCCCAATCTCCTACGAGCAGTACTTC	CASSPISYEQYF
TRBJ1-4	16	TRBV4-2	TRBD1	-	TGTGCCAGCAGCCTAACCCAGGGACAGGGGGATGAAAAACTGTTTTTT	CASSLTQGQGDEKLFF
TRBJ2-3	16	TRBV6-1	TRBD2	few	TGTGCCAGCAGTGAAATTAGGACTAGCGGCACAGATACGCAGTATTTT	CASSEIRTSGTDTQYF
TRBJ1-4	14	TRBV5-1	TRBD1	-	TGCGCCAGCTCCTCGACCGGACAGGGTGAAAAACTGTTTTTT	CASSSTGQGEKLFF
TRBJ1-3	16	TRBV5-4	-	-	TGTGCCAGCAGCTTGTGGGCCGGCCGCTCTGGAAACACCATATATTTT	CASSLWAGRSGNTIYF
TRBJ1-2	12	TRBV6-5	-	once	TGTGCCAGCAGTTATTACGGCGGCGGCTACACCTTC	CASSYYGGGYTF
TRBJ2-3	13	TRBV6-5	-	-	TGTGCCAGCAGTCGGACAGAGGGGGATACGCAGTATTTT	CASSRTEGDTQYF
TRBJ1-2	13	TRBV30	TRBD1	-	TGTGCCTGGGGGACAGGGGTCGACTATGGCTACACCTTC	CAWGTGVDYGYTF
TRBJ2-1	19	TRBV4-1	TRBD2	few	TGCGCCAGCAGCCAAGGGGGAAGACTAGCGGGCCCCGGGGGGAATGAGCAGTTCTTC	CASSQGGRLAGPGGNEQFF
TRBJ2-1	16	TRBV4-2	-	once	TGTGCCAGCAGCCAAGATGGAATAGCGGATTACAATGAGCAGTTCTTC	CASSQDGIADYNEQFF
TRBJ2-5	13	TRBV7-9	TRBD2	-	TGTGCCAGCAGATCTAGCGGAGAAGAGACCCAGTACTTC	CASRSSGEETQYF
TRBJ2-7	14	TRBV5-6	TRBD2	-	TGTGCCAGCAGCTTGATGGGGGGGACCCTCGAGCAGTACTTC	CASSLMGGTLEQYF
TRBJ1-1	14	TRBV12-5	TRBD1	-	TGTGCTAGTGGCCTCCAGGGGGCGATGACTGAAGCTTTCTTT	CASGLQGAMTEAFF
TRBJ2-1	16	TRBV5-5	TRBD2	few	TGTGCCAGCAGCTTGGAACTAGCGGTATCCTACAATGAGCAGTTCTTC	CASSLELAVSYNEQFF
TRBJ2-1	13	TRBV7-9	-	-	TGTGCCAGCAGCTTGTACGAGAGGGATGAGCAGTTCTTC	CASSLYERDEQFF
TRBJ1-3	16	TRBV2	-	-	TGTGCCAGCAGTGGTTTACAGGGTCACTCTGGAAACACCATATATTTT	CASSGLQGHSGNTIYF
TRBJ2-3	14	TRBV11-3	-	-	TGTGCCAGCAGCTTGGGCAGGGGCACAGATACGCAGTATTTT	CASSLGRGTDTQYF